The T cell receptor beta chain described here comes from a study of beta chain features in type 1 diabetes. General study results and limits: Cells that show high TCR expression could be over-represented by cDNA sequencing.

What was sequenced were expressed TCRB transcripts, since all of the isolated RNA had been reverse transcribed. Only in-frame clones appear in the TCRdb table, and some are missing; sequencing was by immunoSEQ multiplex PCR. Among approximately 330,000 clones listed, about 11% were seen once. Notes on this clone: Its antigen is unidentified.

This CDR3 is 14 amino acids long. The trim removed 7 bases at V and 5 bases at J, leaving 10 bases unmatched. The germline V gene encodes CDR1 MNHEY and CDR2 SMNVEV (reference sequence). This chain uses TRBV27 with TRBJ2-5; 7 positions agree with TRBD2. Sample: naive CD4+ T cells from blood. The source of this sequence is a woman in her 30s in good health. The CDR3 nucleotides read TGTGCCAGCACCTCCCGACTAGCCCGCGAGACCCAGTACTTC. Its translation: CASTSRLARETQYF.